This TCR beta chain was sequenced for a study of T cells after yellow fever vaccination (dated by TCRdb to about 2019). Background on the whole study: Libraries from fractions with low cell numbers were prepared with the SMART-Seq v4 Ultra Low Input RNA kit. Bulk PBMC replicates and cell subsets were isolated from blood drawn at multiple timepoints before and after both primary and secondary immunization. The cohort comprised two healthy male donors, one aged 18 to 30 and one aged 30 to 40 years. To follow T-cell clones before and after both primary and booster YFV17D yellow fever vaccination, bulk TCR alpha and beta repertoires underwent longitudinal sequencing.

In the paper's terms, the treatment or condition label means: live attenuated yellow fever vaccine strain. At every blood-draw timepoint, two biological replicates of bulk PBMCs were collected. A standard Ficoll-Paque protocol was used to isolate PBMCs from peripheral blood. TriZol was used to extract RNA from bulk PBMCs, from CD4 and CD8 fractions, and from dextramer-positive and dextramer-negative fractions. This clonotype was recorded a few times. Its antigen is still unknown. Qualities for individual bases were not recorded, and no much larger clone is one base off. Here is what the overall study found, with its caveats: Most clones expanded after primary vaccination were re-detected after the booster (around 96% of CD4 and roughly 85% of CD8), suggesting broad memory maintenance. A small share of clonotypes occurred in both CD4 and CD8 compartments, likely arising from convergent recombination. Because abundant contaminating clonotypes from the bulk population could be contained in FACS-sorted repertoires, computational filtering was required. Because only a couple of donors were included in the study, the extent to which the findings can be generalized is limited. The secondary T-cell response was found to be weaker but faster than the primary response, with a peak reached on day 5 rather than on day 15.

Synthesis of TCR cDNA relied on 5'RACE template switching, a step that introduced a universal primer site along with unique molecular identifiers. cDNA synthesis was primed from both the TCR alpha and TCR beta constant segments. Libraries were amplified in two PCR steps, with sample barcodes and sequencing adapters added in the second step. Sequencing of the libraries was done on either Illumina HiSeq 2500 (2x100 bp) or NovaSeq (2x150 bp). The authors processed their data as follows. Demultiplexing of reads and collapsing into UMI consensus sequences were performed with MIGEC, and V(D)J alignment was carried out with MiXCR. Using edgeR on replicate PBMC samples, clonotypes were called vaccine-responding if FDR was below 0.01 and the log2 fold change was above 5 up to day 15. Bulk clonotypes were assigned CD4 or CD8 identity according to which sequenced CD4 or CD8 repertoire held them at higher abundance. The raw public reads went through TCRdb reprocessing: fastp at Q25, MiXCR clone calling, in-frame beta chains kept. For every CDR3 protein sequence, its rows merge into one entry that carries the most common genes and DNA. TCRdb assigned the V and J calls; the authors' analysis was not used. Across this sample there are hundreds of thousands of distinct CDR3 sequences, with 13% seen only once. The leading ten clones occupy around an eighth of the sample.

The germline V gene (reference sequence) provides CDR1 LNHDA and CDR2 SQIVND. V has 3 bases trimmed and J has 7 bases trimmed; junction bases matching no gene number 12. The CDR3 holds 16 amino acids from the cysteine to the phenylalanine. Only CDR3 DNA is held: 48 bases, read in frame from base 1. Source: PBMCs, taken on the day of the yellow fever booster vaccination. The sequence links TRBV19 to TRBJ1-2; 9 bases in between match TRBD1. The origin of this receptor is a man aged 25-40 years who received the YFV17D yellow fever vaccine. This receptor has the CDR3 CASSILPTGGPGGYTF. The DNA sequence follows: TGTGCCAGTAGTATTCTTCCGACAGGGGGACCTGGTGGCTACACCTTC.